Listed below are T cell receptor beta chains from one sample, sequenced in a study of T cell repertoires in cytomegalovirus infection. Their cognate antigens are unknown. A single record per CDR3 protein comes from TCRdb applying MiXCR to the reads. The table has some 500,000 distinct CDR3 sequences, almost 40% seen once. Source: cultured PBMCs, taken from culture after CMV antigen stimulation. The source is a human donor in good health (CMV status not recorded). Some clones in this sample may be carry-over from other donors' samples. The CDR3 runs from the conserved cysteine through the conserved F or W. A D gene is named only where the DNA matches it firmly. Clone size is shown for a subset of rows, as once, few, many or a class of expanded clone.

size,J,D,V,DNA,CDR3
once,TRBJ2-1,TRBD2,TRBV29-1,TGCAGCGTTGATAAGGCGGGAGTTATGGATGAGCAGTTCTTC,CSVDKAGVMDEQFF
-,TRBJ2-7,-,TRBV7-2,TGTGCCAGCAGCCTCGCTGGACACTACGAGCAGTACTTC,CASSLAGHYEQYF
-,TRBJ2-1,-,TRBV12-3/TRBV12-4,TGTGCCAGCAGTTTAGGGTTGACTAGAGGGGTATACAATGAGCAGTTCTTC,CASSLGLTRGVYNEQFF
-,TRBJ2-3,-,TRBV28,TGTGCCAGCAGTTCTACGGACAGCCACACAGATACGCAGTATTTT,CASSSTDSHTDTQYF
-,TRBJ1-4,-,TRBV28,TGTGCCAGCAGTTCCAAGGCCCACCTTTTGGACAAGGAAAAACTGTTTTTT,CASSSKAHLLDKEKLFF
few,TRBJ2-5,-,TRBV11-2,TGTGCCAGCAGCTTCGGACCAGAGCGAGAGACCCAGTACTTC,CASSFGPERETQYF
-,TRBJ1-1,TRBD1,TRBV12-3/TRBV12-4,TGTGCCAGCAGGCTCACAACAGGGGGCAACACTGAAGCTTTCTTT,CASRLTTGGNTEAFF
few,TRBJ1-1,TRBD1,TRBV29-1,TGCAGCGCTCCGGGACAGGGAAGGGGAACTGAAGCTTTCTTT,CSAPGQGRGTEAFF
-,TRBJ2-5,-,TRBV29-1,TGCAGCGCTGTGCCCCCCACGGTCGGGACCCAGTACTTC,CSAVPPTVGTQYF
few,TRBJ1-1,-,TRBV7-9,TGTGCCAGCAGTTCTCCCGGGAAAGCGATGAACACTGAAGCTTTCTTT,CASSSPGKAMNTEAFF
-,TRBJ2-5,-,TRBV11-2,TGTGCCAGCAGCTTAGGTCTGACAGCCGAAGAGACCCAGTACTTC,CASSLGLTAEETQYF
once,TRBJ2-1,-,TRBV6-8,TGTGCCAGCAGCCAGCTTGGGCAGGGGGGGGTCTTC,CASSQLGQGGVF
few,TRBJ2-5,TRBD2,TRBV12-3/TRBV12-4,TGTGCCAGCAGCTCCATGGGGGGGGGGCAAGAGACCCAGTACTTC,CASSSMGGGQETQYF
few,TRBJ1-6,TRBD1,TRBV7-8,TGTGCCAGCAGCTTAGCCAGTCGGACAGGGTCTGGGGCACCCCTCCACTTT,CASSLASRTGSGAPLHF
-,TRBJ2-7,-,TRBV11-2,TGTGCCAGCAGCTTAAATAGGCAGTACTACGAGCAGTACTTC,CASSLNRQYYEQYF
few,TRBJ2-1,TRBD2,TRBV7-9,TGTGCCAGCAGCTCCGGGACTAGCGGGGATAATGAGCAGTTCTTC,CASSSGTSGDNEQFF
-,TRBJ2-2,-,TRBV7-1,TGTGCCAGCAGGCCCAGACAGCGACCGAACACCGGGGAGCTGTTTTTT,CASRPRQRPNTGELFF
-,TRBJ2-2,TRBD2,TRBV2,TGTGCCACCTCTAGCGGGAGGAGTGCCGGGGAGCTGTTTTTT,CATSSGRSAGELFF
-,TRBJ1-1,-,TRBV7-9,TGTGCCAGCAGCTTTATCAGGGTTCGGGCCGACGACACTGAAGCTTTCTTT,CASSFIRVRADDTEAFF
-,TRBJ2-4,-,TRBV18,TGTGCCAGCTCCACCACGGGTTACGGCAAAAACATTCAGTACTTC,CASSTTGYGKNIQYF
-,TRBJ2-5,-,TRBV15,TGTGCCACCAGCACTTTAGGGGACGGGCAAGAGACCCAGTACTTC,CATSTLGDGQETQYF
-,TRBJ2-7,-,TRBV12-3/TRBV12-4,TGTGCCAGCAGTTTCGGCTCTCCAGGGTACGAGCAGTACTTC,CASSFGSPGYEQYF
few,TRBJ2-3,-,TRBV7-2,TGTGCCAGCAGCCCTACTCTAGCTGGAAAGGCAGATACGCAGTATTTT,CASSPTLAGKADTQYF
few,TRBJ2-4,-,TRBV10-3,TGTGCCATCAGTGACAGTTCCGCAGCCAAAAACATTCAGTACTTC,CAISDSSAAKNIQYF
-,TRBJ2-1,-,TRBV6-8,TGTGCCAGCAGCCCCGCCAGGGGGGATAGCTCCTACAATGAGCAGTTCTTC,CASSPARGDSSYNEQFF
many,TRBJ2-3,TRBD1,TRBV7-2,TGTGCCAGCAGCTCGGGACAGGGGCTCCTTAGCACAGATACGCAGTATTTT,CASSSGQGLLSTDTQYF
few,TRBJ2-1,-,TRBV6-1,TGTGCCAGCAGTGAAGCATGGGGTTACTCCTACAATGAGCAGTTCTTC,CASSEAWGYSYNEQFF
few,TRBJ2-1,TRBD2,TRBV7-2,TGTGCCAGCAGCTTATGGTCTAGCGGGGAGGGTGAGCAGTTCTTC,CASSLWSSGEGEQFF
-,TRBJ1-3,-,TRBV2,TGTGCCAGCAGGCAGAACTCTGGAAACACCATATATTTT,CASRQNSGNTIYF
-,TRBJ1-5,TRBD1,TRBV7-9,TGTGCCAGCAGCGCCCCAGGGGGAAATCAGCCCCAGCATTTT,CASSAPGGNQPQHF
few,TRBJ1-1,-,TRBV7-2,TGTGCCAGCAGCTTAGTACAGGGTATGAACACTGAAGCTTTCTTT,CASSLVQGMNTEAFF
few,TRBJ1-2,-,TRBV7-2,TGTGCCAGCAAACCTCGGGGGACGGGCTATGGCTACACCTTC,CASKPRGTGYGYTF
-,TRBJ2-3,TRBD2,TRBV7-2,TGTGCCAGTACTAGCGGGACTAGCACAGATACGCAGTATTTT,CASTSGTSTDTQYF
-,TRBJ2-1,TRBD2,TRBV20-1,TGCAGTGCTAGAGATTGGCTAGCGGGACTTTACAATGAGCAGTTCTTC,CSARDWLAGLYNEQFF
-,TRBJ2-1,TRBD1,TRBV6-5,TGTGCCAGCAGTTACGGGACCTCAGGGGGCTACTCCTACAATGAGCAGTTCTTC,CASSYGTSGGYSYNEQFF
-,TRBJ1-1,TRBD1,TRBV5-6,TGTGCCAGCAGCTTACAGGGGGTGCGGACTGAAGCTTTCTTT,CASSLQGVRTEAFF
few,TRBJ1-6,-,TRBV28,TGTGCCAGCAGTTCACACGGAGGCCTACCGGCCCTCCACTTT,CASSSHGGLPALHF
few,TRBJ2-3,TRBD2,TRBV20-1,TGCAGTGCCCTCCGACTAGCGGGGCGCACAGATACGCAGTATTTT,CSALRLAGRTDTQYF
-,TRBJ2-3,-,TRBV12-3/TRBV12-4,TGTGCCAGCAGTCTACCCCTTGGAAGGGCCGAATTCCCAGATACGCAGTATTTT,CASSLPLGRAEFPDTQYF
-,TRBJ2-1,-,TRBV2,TGTGCCAGCAGCCTAGGGAGACAGGTCTTGGATGAGCAGTTCTTC,CASSLGRQVLDEQFF
-,TRBJ1-5,-,TRBV6-6,TGTGCCAGCAGTTACACCGACAATCAGCCCCAGCATTTT,CASSYTDNQPQHF
few,TRBJ2-7,TRBD1,TRBV7-2,TGTGCCAGCGTGAGGACAGGGGGCGCCGAGCAGTACTTC,CASVRTGGAEQYF
-,TRBJ2-2,-,TRBV4-1,TGCGCCAGCAGCCATTTTGGGGGCAGGGGGGAGCTGTTTTTT,CASSHFGGRGELFF
-,TRBJ1-5,-,TRBV28,TGTGCCAGCACCCGAGCGTTTAGGGTTAGGGATCAGCCCCAGCATTTT,CASTRAFRVRDQPQHF
-,TRBJ2-1,-,TRBV5-6,TGTGCCAGCAGCTTCGTCGAAAGGGGTGAGCAGTTCTTC,CASSFVERGEQFF
-,TRBJ2-2,-,TRBV5-1,TGCGCCAGCAGCTTGGAGGTGTATCTAAACACCGGGGAGCTGTTTTTT,CASSLEVYLNTGELFF
-,TRBJ2-3,-,TRBV6-1,TGTGCCAGCAGTTCGATCCGGTCCCGATCCCCCACAGATACGCAGTATTTT,CASSSIRSRSPTDTQYF
few,TRBJ2-1,TRBD1,TRBV7-9,TGTGCCAGCAGCCCCCCCCGGACAGGTCGTCTCAATTTTTATGAGCAGTTCTTC,CASSPPRTGRLNFYEQFF
-,TRBJ2-7,-,TRBV6-1,TGTGCCAGCAGCTTAAGACGGGACTCATCTAGGTACGAGCAGTACTTC,CASSLRRDSSRYEQYF
few,TRBJ1-2,-,TRBV12-3/TRBV12-4,TGTGCCAGCAGCGCAAATGAAGGGGGCTACACCTTC,CASSANEGGYTF